The 25 T cell receptor beta chains presented below share a single source sample, sequenced in a study of shared clonotypes between healthy human individuals. Clones were sequenced by immunoSEQ multiplex PCR, and TCRdb holds only the in-frame ones, with some missing. The sample records some 1 million clones, around 74% being singletons. What was sequenced was memory CD4+ T cells sorted from blood. Described subset: CD45RA-negative fraction. Every receptor here comes from a man aged 18 to 29 in good health.

The CDR3 sequence: CASSGTSGGRSYNEQFF. CDR3 coding DNA: TGTGCCAGCAGCGGGACTAGCGGGGGGAGATCCTACAATGAGCAGTTCTTC. This chain links TRBV7-9 with TRBJ2-1, with 15 bases that match TRBD2. V was clipped by 5 bases and J by 1 base; unmatched bases: 3. CDR1 is SEHNR and CDR2 is FQNEAQ in the germline V gene (reference sequence). The CDR3 extends over 17 amino acids.

This chain links TRBV27 with TRBJ2-7, with 7 bases matching TRBD1. V shed 5 bases, J shed 0 bases, and the junction held 7 bases outside the gene matches. The V gene's germline CDR1 is MNHEY and CDR2 SMNVEV (reference sequence). The CDR3 loop spans 15 amino acids. CDR3 nucleotide sequence: TGTGCCAGCAGTCCCCCTCGGGACAGCTCCTACGAGCAGTACTTC. It specifies CASSPPRDSSYEQYF.

The chain recombines TRBV30 with TRBJ2-3, with unresolved D. Trimming cost V 3 bases and J 6 bases, with 10 bases left between them. The CDR3 length is 12 residues. CDR1 is GTSNPN and CDR2 is SVGIG in the germline V gene (reference sequence). The CDR3 nucleotides read TGTGCCTGGAGGTCCGACCGGGATACGCAGTATTTT. Translated, it gives CAWRSDRDTQYF.

To note about this clone: Other DNA sequences within the sample encode an identical CDR3. This sequence joins TRBV18 and TRBJ2-7, with D uncertain. The CDR3 runs 14 residues. Germline V gives CDR1 KGHSH, CDR2 LQKENI. Trimming cost V 3 bases and J 2 bases, with 11 bases left between them. This chain's CDR3 is CASSPAGVTYEQYF. In nucleotides, the CDR3 is TGTGCCAGCTCACCTGCAGGAGTCACCTACGAGCAGTACTTC.

The chain has TRBV9 and TRBJ2-1; weak D call: TRBD1 (5 bases). There are 14 residues in the CDR3. Germline V gives CDR1 SGDLS, CDR2 YYNGEE. V lost 0 bases and J 10 bases, leaving 14 bases between the germline ends. CDR3 region: CASSVAGHPMEQFF. The CDR3, as DNA: TGTGCCAGCAGCGTAGCAGGGCACCCCATGGAGCAGTTCTTC. Complete variable domain (other parts from reference TRBV9 and TRBJ2-1): DSGVTQTPKHLITATGQRVTLRCSPRSGDLSVYWYQQSLDQGLQFLIQYYNGEERAKGNILERFSAQQFPDLHSELNLSSLELGDSALYFCASSVAGHPMEQFFGPGTRLTVL.

V and J are TRBV5-4 and TRBJ1-1; 7 bases match TRBD1. This CDR3 region has 14 residues. Germline CDR1 SGHNT, CDR2 YYREEE (reference sequence). Germline trimming cut 4 bases from V and 0 bases from J; bases unmatched to any gene: 3. The CDR3 here is CASSRDSVNTEAFF. The CDR3 DNA is TGTGCCAGCAGCCGGGACAGTGTGAACACTGAAGCTTTCTTT.

This clone was observed once. The rearrangement links TRBV19 to TRBJ1-5; D is unclear. The V end was cut by 9 bases, the J end by 0 bases, with 12 bases between. Germline CDR1 reads LNHDA; CDR2 reads SQIVND (reference sequence). The CDR3 spans 14 residues. CDR3 protein: CASSKRDSNQPQHF. In DNA, the CDR3 is TGTGCCAGCTCCAAGCGAGATAGCAATCAGCCCCAGCATTTT.

This clone has a single count. At the DNA level, this CDR3 is encoded by other sequences in the same sample as well. The chain links TRBV4-1 to TRBJ2-3; 8 bases are shared with TRBD2. Germline assignment: CDR1 MGHRA and CDR2 YSYEKL. Losses at the gene ends were 2 bases for V and 2 bases for J; bases not matched to a gene: 6. The CDR3 runs to 16 residues. This CDR3 reads CASSQRTSGYTDTQYF. CDR3 DNA: TGCGCCAGCAGCCAACGTACTAGCGGATACACAGATACGCAGTATTTT.

The chain couples TRBV28 to TRBJ2-3; 7 bases are a match to TRBD2. V lost 7 bases and J lost 3; bases outside the gene matches: 4. CDR3 size: 13 residues. Germline CDR1 is MDHEN and CDR2 is SYDVKM. In nucleotides, the CDR3 is TGTGCCAGCACTGGCGGGGGTACAGATACGCAGTATTTT. It encodes CASTGGGTDTQYF.

The CDR3, as DNA: TGTGCCAGCTCGGGACAGGGGCGGAATGAAAAACTGTTTTTT. It specifies CASSGQGRNEKLFF. The rearrangement links TRBV2 to TRBJ1-4; 10 bases line up with TRBD1. The CDR3 length is 14 residues. The ends lost 8 bases at V and 5 bases at J; junction bases unmatched: 5. CDR1 is SNHLY, CDR2 FYNNEI, per germline.

The chain joins TRBV2 to TRBJ2-1; 11 positions agree with TRBD2. The V and J ends lost 1 base and 10 bases, in that order; junction bases with no gene match: 6. CDR1 and CDR2 from the germline V gene are SNHLY and FYNNEI. The CDR3 runs 15 residues. CDR3: CASSEELAGGKEQFF. CDR3 nucleotide sequence: TGTGCCAGCAGTGAAGAGTTAGCGGGGGGGAAAGAGCAGTTCTTC.

The chain has TRBV9 and TRBJ1-4, with D tentatively TRBD1 (5 bases). The V gene's germline CDR1 is SGDLS and CDR2 YYNGEE. V was pared by 0 bases and J by 5 bases, with 11 bases between. The CDR3 sequence is 15 residues long. The CDR3: CASSVEGRANEKLFF. The CDR3 nucleotides read TGTGCCAGCAGCGTAGAGGGCAGGGCCAATGAAAAACTGTTTTTT.

The table lists this clone with a few counts. DNA for the CDR3: TGTGCCAGCAGTGAAGCGCTTCTGGGGCCCCAGCATTTT. Translated: CASSEALLGPQHF. The chain employs TRBV2 and TRBJ1-5; D call uncertain. V dropped 0 bases and J dropped 9 bases, with 9 bases sitting between them. Germline-derived CDR1 and CDR2 are SNHLY and FYNNEI. The CDR3 loop spans 13 amino acids.

The chain couples TRBV14 to TRBJ1-2; the D is unclear. V lost 4 bases and J lost 6, with 24 bases in between. The CDR3 length is 17 residues. Germline-derived CDR1 and CDR2 are SGHDN and FVKESK. The CDR3 nucleotides read TGTGCCAGCAGCCGGAAATCTTCCGGTTCCCACCGGAATGGCTACACCTTC. Translation gives CASSRKSSGSHRNGYTF.

The count of this clone is one. The chain is built from TRBV5-4 and TRBJ2-5; maybe TRBD2 (6 bases). The end of the DNA aligns better with TRBJ2-7, so the J call may be wrong. This CDR3 spans 16 amino acids. Germline V gene lookup returns CDR1 SGHNT and CDR2 YYREEE (reference sequence). The CDR3 nucleotides read TGTGCCAGCAGCCGACCTAGCGTGTCTTCCTCCTACGAGCAGTACTTC. It is translated as CASSRPSVSSSYEQYF.

The chain employs TRBV30 and TRBJ2-7; D ambiguous. CDR1 GTSNPN and CDR2 SVGIG come from the germline V gene (reference sequence). The V and J ends lost 0 bases and 0 bases respectively, with 9 bases between them. The length of the CDR3 is 14 residues. Here the CDR3 reads CAWSVNWASYEQYF. CDR3 bases: TGTGCCTGGAGTGTAAACTGGGCCTCCTACGAGCAGTACTTC. Drawing the rest from reference TRBV30 and TRBJ2-7, the complete variable domain is SQTIHQWPATLVQPVGSPLSLECTVEGTSNPNLYWYRQAAGRGLQLLFYSVGIGQISSEVPQNLSASRPQDRQFILSSKKLLLSDSGFYLCAWSVNWASYEQYFGPGTRLTVT.

The chain carries TRBV28 and TRBJ2-1, with 9 nucleotides matching TRBD1. The CDR3 spans 16 residues. CDR1 is MDHEN and CDR2 is SYDVKM in the germline V gene. V was clipped by 6 bases and J by 2 bases; unmatched bases: 8. As DNA, the CDR3 is TGTGCCAGCAGGGTGGGGGGGACAGGGCCCTACAATGAGCAGTTCTTC. It translates to CASRVGGTGPYNEQFF.

The chain couples TRBV7-2 to TRBJ2-5, with TRBD2 matching over 9 bases. The CDR3 extends over 17 amino acids. With 0 bases clipped from V and 7 bases from J, the junction kept 12 bases outside the gene matches. From germline, CDR1 is SGHTA and CDR2 FQGNSA. This CDR3 reads CASSLAAGLAVKTTQYF. As DNA, the CDR3 is TGTGCCAGCAGCTTAGCTGCGGGACTAGCAGTCAAGACGACCCAGTACTTC.

This sequence joins TRBV7-6 and TRBJ2-5, with D hard to call. V shed 5 bases and J shed 4 bases, with 8 bases lying between them. Germline-derived CDR1 and CDR2 are SGHVS and FNYEAQ. This CDR3 contains 12 residues. DNA for the CDR3: TGTGCCAGCAGCCGTTCTGGAGAGACCCAGTACTTC. Protein sequence: CASSRSGETQYF. The entire variable domain, with the rest obtained from reference TRBV7-6 and TRBJ2-5, is as follows: GAGVSQSPRYKVTKRGQDVALRCDPISGHVSLYWYRQALGQGPEFLTYFNYEAQQDKSGLPNDRFSAERPEGSISTLTIQRTEQRDSAMYRCASSRSGETQYFGPGTRLLVL.

This chain connects TRBV10-1 to TRBJ2-3, with 7 bases that match TRBD1. Germline CDR1 and CDR2: WNHNN and SYGVQD (reference sequence). This CDR3 is built from 14 residues. The trim removed 5 bases at V and 6 bases at J, leaving 8 bases unmatched. CDR3 DNA: TGCGCCAGCAGTAAGACAGGGTTCGTGGATACGCAGTATTTT. Encoded protein: CASSKTGFVDTQYF.

The V call is TRBV5-1, the J call TRBJ2-2; D is possibly TRBD2 (6 bases). The CDR3 extends over 14 amino acids. CDR1 is SGHRS, CDR2 YFSETQ, per germline. The V end lost 3 bases, the J end lost 4 bases, and 10 bases lay between the germline ends. In DNA form, the CDR3 reads TGCGCCAGCAGCTACGACGGGGGCACCGGGGAGCTGTTTTTT. Translating gives CASSYDGGTGELFF.

The chain carries TRBV28 and TRBJ2-3; 8 bases are a match to TRBD2. Germline CDR1 and CDR2: MDHEN and SYDVKM. This CDR3 has 16 amino acids. J gave up 6 bases and V 4 bases, and 12 bases lay outside the gene matches. CDR3 in DNA: TGTGCCAGCAGTTCACCGTACAGCGGGGGTTTGGATACGCAGTATTTT. Translation gives CASSSPYSGGLDTQYF.

Comments on this clone: Additional DNA sequences in this sample encode the identical CDR3. This rearrangement joins TRBV6-1 to TRBJ1-2; D is unresolved. The V end lost 4 bases, the J end lost 4 bases, and 4 bases lay between the germline ends. Germline values: CDR1 MNHNS, CDR2 SASEGT. The CDR3 loop spans 11 amino acids. The CDR3 loop reads CASSAGYGYTF. CDR3 DNA sequence: TGTGCCAGCAGTGCCGGCTATGGCTACACCTTC.

This chain uses TRBV14 with TRBJ2-7; 7 bases fit TRBD2. The CDR3 contains 17 residues. Germline CDR1 SGHDN, CDR2 FVKESK. With 0 bases clipped from V and 3 bases from J, the junction kept 11 bases outside the gene matches. CDR3: CASSQEGLWGGNYEQYF. DNA of the CDR3: TGTGCCAGCAGCCAAGAAGGGTTGTGGGGGGGGAACTACGAGCAGTACTTC. Combining the CDR3 with reference TRBV14 and TRBJ2-7 gives the whole variable domain EAGVTQFPSHSVIEKGQTVTLRCDPISGHDNLYWYRRVMGKEIKFLLHFVKESKQDESGMPNNRFLAERTGGTYSTLKVQPAELEDSGVYFCASSQEGLWGGNYEQYFGPGTRLTVT.

The V call is TRBV5-1, the J call TRBJ2-3; D gene uncertain. Trimming removed 0 bases at V and 4 bases at J, with 9 bases between. This CDR3 is 14 amino acids long. In germline, CDR1 is SGHRS, CDR2 YFSETQ. The CDR3 loop is CASSLATQADTQYF. The CDR3 nucleotides are TGCGCCAGCAGCTTGGCCACTCAGGCAGATACGCAGTATTTT.